This record covers a single T cell receptor (beta chain). A few counts support this clonotype. The antigen it binds to is not known. No per-base quality is available; no much larger clone lies one base away. This sample was included in a study of T cells in Graves' hyperthyroidism and ophthalmopathy (dated by TCRdb to between 2018 and 2021). Regarding the complete study: Peripheral blood samples were taken at initial diagnosis, before any treatment was given. The roughly 91 discovery patients were randomly divided into training and test sets at a 7:3 ratio. The paper describes TCR Vbeta CDR3 sequencing of some 130 peripheral blood samples, made up of 43 ophthalmopathy patients, approximately 73 hyperthyroidism patients and 17 progressor patients. Prospective prediction of ophthalmopathy was tested in an independent validation cohort of approximately 19 hyperthyroidism patients and 17 patients who later progressed to ophthalmopathy. Once sampling was done, hyperthyroidism patients were given methimazole at a starting dose of 30 mg daily, whereas ophthalmopathy patients were given high-dose intravenous methylprednisolone. Thyroid tissue and blood T-cell repertoires from several Graves' hyperthyroidism patients were also compared in the study. A discovery cohort of about a hundred patients, roughly 43 with Graves' ophthalmopathy and fewer than 65 with stable Graves' hyperthyroidism, was used to find distinguishing TCR V-J signatures.

The paper as a whole reports these results and caveats: A model built on a 13 V-J signature distinguished ophthalmopathy from stable hyperthyroidism, reaching 87.88% sensitivity and about 81% specificity in cross-validation and 80%/75% in testing. No statistical method was used to fix the sample size in advance, and group allocation was not hidden from the investigators. In validation, progression to ophthalmopathy was predicted by the model with approximately 67% sensitivity and around 76% specificity, a median of around 5.9 months before onset. Most expanded thyroid clonotypes (frequency above 0.001) were also detected in blood, a finding suggesting that blood repertoires may reflect thyroid immune responses.

There are 15 amino acids in the CDR3, from cysteine to phenylalanine inclusive. The DNA shown is the 45-base CDR3, in frame from base 1. Trimming removed 8 bases from V and 0 bases from J, leaving 16 bases between the germline ends. The germline V gene sets CDR1 to SNHLY and CDR2 to FYNNEI. In the ophthalmopathy patients, disease was moderately to severely active, with a Clinical Activity Score of 3 or more, a NOSPECS grade of 4 or more, and a duration of less than 3 months. Any patient with an uncontrolled infection, another autoimmune disease, pregnancy or lactation was excluded. Diagnoses were based on clinical symptoms, serum thyroxine and TRAb, thyroid ultrasound and orbital computed tomography. PBMCs were isolated from about 9.1 ml of fresh peripheral blood by Ficoll-Paque density gradient centrifugation. Total RNA was extracted using Trizol reagent, and RNA quality was assessed on an Agilent 2100 Bioanalyzer.

Amplification of TCR beta CDR3 regions was carried out from RNA transcripts. A first-round RT-PCR of the TCR CDR3 used the HTBI primer set with the Qiagen OneStep RT-PCR kit. A second multiplex PCR round built the libraries, followed by size selection and purification. Paired-end sequencing of the libraries was performed with 100 bp reads on an Illumina HiSeq2000. Per the source publication's procedure: SOAPnuke was used to process the raw data, throwing out any read that contained adapters or uncalled bases, had a mean Phred below 15, or lacked an exact constant-primer or identifier match. High-quality paired reads were merged using COPE v1.2.5, and each unique nucleotide sequence was defined as a clonotype. MiTCR v1.1 was used to align clonotypes to the IMGT TRBV, TRBD and TRBJ reference segments. Analysis was restricted to V-J combinations with a frequency above 0.0001, which covered 98% to 99.2% of repertoires. The TCS score was defined as F50 (clonal expansion) divided by E x V (chaos), with BLOSUM62-based TCRdist calculated between CDR3 peptides within each V-J. Welch's t-statistics and random forest reduced several hundred V-J features to roughly 13, which were used in a naive Bayes classifier (R e1071). TCRdb applied fastp at Q25 and MiXCR to the public reads, then kept only in-frame beta chains. Every entry covers one CDR3 protein and lists the most common genes and DNA from its rows. TCRdb, not the original authors, processed these V and J calls. This sample lists approximately 330,000 distinct CDR3 sequences; approximately 13% were detected once. The top ten clones comprise 34% of the sample.

The chain was built from TRBV2 and TRBJ1-1; confidence is insufficient to name the D gene. The TCR comes from a woman in her forties with Graves' ophthalmopathy. Sequenced material: blood. The bases read TGTGCCAGCTTCAATTGGGCAGAGATGAACACTGAAGCTTTCTTT. This translates into CASFNWAEMNTEAFF.